Following are 20 T cell receptor beta chains from one sample sequenced in a study of control samples from healthy donors and cancer patients. Assay: immunoSEQ multiplex PCR; the TCRdb copy retains only in-frame clones and omits some. This table has some 130,000 clones, just under 95% appearing once. Input material: blood. Source of these receptors: a man between 25 and 39 years old in good health.

This chain links TRBV4-3 with TRBJ2-7, with D perhaps TRBD2 (7 bases). CDR1 and CDR2 from the germline V gene are LGHNA and YSLEER. V lost 0 bases to trimming and J lost 7 bases, with 10 bases between them. CDR3 size: 13 residues. The CDR3 nucleotides are TGCGCCAGCAGCCAAGATGGGAGGGGGGAGCAGTACTTC. Amino acids: CASSQDGRGEQYF.

For the CDR3, the DNA is TGCGCCAGCAGCTCCGGGACAGTTCGGCCTGAAGCTTTCTTT. This gives the protein CASSSGTVRPEAFF. The J gene is TRBJ1-1, the V gene TRBV5-1, with 7 bases matching TRBD1. The CDR3 is 14 amino acids. From germline, CDR1 is SGHRS and CDR2 YFSETQ. With V trimmed by 3 bases and J by 6 bases, 8 bases remained unmatched. The variable domain in full, completed from reference TRBV5-1 and TRBJ1-1, reads KAGVTQTPRYLIKTRGQQVTLSCSPISGHRSVSWYQQTPGQGLQFLFEYFSETQRNKGNFPGRFSGRQFSNSRSEMNVSTLELGDSALYLCASSSGTVRPEAFFGQGTRLTVV.

The genes are TRBV21-1 and TRBJ2-7. TRBV21-1 is labeled a pseudogene. This CDR3 comprises 14 residues. This chain's CDR3 is CASSDNHGTGRQYF. The CDR3 coding sequence is TGTGCCAGCAGCGATAATCACGGGACCGGACGTCAGTACTTC.

This clone was seen only once. The genes are TRBV11-2 and TRBJ1-3; TRBD1 agrees at 9 bases. Germline V gene sequence: CDR1 SGHAT, CDR2 FQNNGV. Trimming at V came to 5 bases and at J to 2 bases, leaving 4 bases not matched to a gene. The CDR3 has 15 residues. CDR3 DNA sequence: TGTGCCAGCAGCCCGGGGACAGGGACTGGAAACACCATATATTTT. Amino acid sequence: CASSPGTGTGNTIYF.

J is TRBJ1-3 and V is TRBV30, with 7 bases fitting TRBD1. Looked up from germline, CDR1 is GTSNPN and CDR2 is SVGIG (reference sequence). The CDR3 is 15 amino acids. J gave up 2 bases and V 2 bases, and 6 bases lay outside the gene matches. This CDR3 reads CAWSPTGSPGNTIYF. Here the CDR3 DNA reads TGTGCCTGGAGTCCGACAGGGTCCCCTGGAAACACCATATATTTT. Based on the CDR3 plus reference TRBV30 and TRBJ1-3, the full variable domain is SQTIHQWPATLVQPVGSPLSLECTVEGTSNPNLYWYRQAAGRGLQLLFYSVGIGQISSEVPQNLSASRPQDRQFILSSKKLLLSDSGFYLCAWSPTGSPGNTIYFGEGSWLTVV.

V is TRBV24-1 and J is TRBJ1-6; D remains unclear. Germline V gene data show CDR1 as KGHDR and CDR2 as SFDVKD. The CDR3 contains 15 residues. V was trimmed by 9 bases and J by 0 bases, leaving 11 bases between them. The CDR3: CATVPFSSYNSPLHF. In nucleotides, the CDR3 is TGTGCCACCGTGCCCTTCAGCTCCTATAATTCACCCCTCCACTTT.

V usage is TRBV7-2 and J usage is TRBJ2-3; 8 nucleotides line up with TRBD1. CDR1 and CDR2 (germline): SGHTA, FQGNSA. V shed 1 base, J shed 7 bases, and the junction held 16 bases outside the gene matches. This CDR3 spans 18 amino acids. The CDR3 here is CASSLEGIRTGRGNTQYF. Here the CDR3 DNA reads TGTGCCAGCAGCTTAGAAGGGATAAGGACAGGGCGCGGGAATACGCAGTATTTT.

CDR3 sequence (DNA): TGTGCCAGCAGAAGCCGCGGGACGGACTCCTACGAGCAGTACTTC. Its translation is CASRSRGTDSYEQYF. The chain couples TRBV6-6 to TRBJ2-7, with D possibly being TRBD2 (6 bases). Trimming left V 6 bases short and J 0 bases short, with 15 bases between. The CDR3 is 15 residues long. Germline V lookup: CDR1 MNHNY, CDR2 SVGAGI (reference sequence).

The chain employs TRBV27 and TRBJ2-5, with D perhaps given as TRBD1 or TRBD2 (5 bases each). This CDR3 has 14 amino acids. The V end lost 10 bases, the J end lost 5 bases, and 20 bases lay between the germline ends. Germline loops: CDR1 MNHEY, CDR2 SMNVEV (reference sequence). The CDR3 sequence is CATMTLLGEETQYF. In DNA, the CDR3 is TGTGCCACCATGACCCTTCTAGGGGAGGAGACCCAGTACTTC.

This clone was seen once. CDR3 protein: CASSLGGQQSSYEQYF. The CDR3 nucleotides read TGTGCCAGCAGCTTAGGAGGACAGCAAAGCTCCTACGAGCAGTACTTC. The chain joins TRBV5-4 to TRBJ2-7; tentatively, D is TRBD1 (6 bases). This CDR3 comprises 16 residues. Between the trimmed V and J ends, which lost 2 bases and 0 bases, there was a span of 15 bases. Germline lookup yields CDR1 SGHNT and CDR2 YYREEE (reference sequence).

The V gene is TRBV30, the J gene TRBJ2-1; TRBD2 matches 9 bases. The CDR3 totals 15 residues. J lost 7 bases, V lost 4 bases, and 11 bases had no gene match. Germline V gene sequence: CDR1 GTSNPN, CDR2 SVGIG (reference sequence). The CDR3 protein is CAWTRRGGNGNEQFF. The CDR3 DNA reads TGTGCCTGGACACGGCGGGGGGGCAATGGGAATGAGCAGTTCTTC.

V gene TRBV27 combines with J gene TRBJ2-7; D is unresolved. V was trimmed by 3 bases and J by 0 bases, leaving 12 bases between them. Looked up from germline, CDR1 is MNHEY and CDR2 is SMNVEV (reference sequence). The CDR3 runs 15 residues. Here the CDR3 reads CASSLALSSSYEQYF. CDR3 DNA sequence: TGTGCCAGCAGTTTGGCACTGAGTAGCTCCTACGAGCAGTACTTC.

The rearrangement links TRBV5-1 to TRBJ1-4; 8 bases are a match to TRBD1. The germline gives CDR1 SGHRS, CDR2 YFSETQ. The junction had 0 bases not matched to a gene; V was cut back by 0 bases and J by 5 bases. This CDR3 has 14 residues. The CDR3 here is CASSLGTGNEKLFF. The CDR3 DNA sequence: TGCGCCAGCAGCTTGGGGACAGGGAATGAAAAACTGTTTTTT. Full variable domain (outside the CDR3, taken from reference TRBV5-1 and TRBJ1-4): KAGVTQTPRYLIKTRGQQVTLSCSPISGHRSVSWYQQTPGQGLQFLFEYFSETQRNKGNFPGRFSGRQFSNSRSEMNVSTLELGDSALYLCASSLGTGNEKLFFGSGTQLSVL.

This chain links TRBV5-5 with TRBJ1-4; D not resolved. Trimming took off 2 bases at V and 1 base at J, with 9 bases between the two ends. Germline CDR1 reads SGHKS; CDR2 reads YYEKEE (reference sequence). CDR3 length: 15 amino acids. The CDR3 nucleotides are TGTGCCAGCAGCTTCGACCTCATAACTAATGAAAAACTGTTTTTT. Protein sequence: CASSFDLITNEKLFF.

The genes are TRBV7-8 and TRBJ2-3; 8 bases are a match to TRBD2. Germline V gene lookup returns CDR1 SGHVS and CDR2 FQNEAQ. With V trimmed by 5 bases and J by 2 bases, 6 bases remained unmatched. This CDR3 contains 15 residues. DNA of the CDR3: TGTGCCAGCAGCCTGAGCGGGGGTGTCACAGATACGCAGTATTTT. This gives the protein CASSLSGGVTDTQYF.

The rearrangement uses TRBV9 and TRBJ2-1, with 9 bases identical to TRBD1. The germline CDR1 and CDR2 sequences are SGDLS and YYNGEE. This CDR3 region has 16 residues. V was clipped by 4 bases and J by 4 bases; unmatched bases: 9. Here the CDR3 reads CASSLQGTGMYNEQFF. CDR3 sequence (DNA): TGTGCCAGCAGCCTTCAAGGGACAGGGATGTACAATGAGCAGTTCTTC.

This rearrangement joins TRBV7-6 to TRBJ2-7; D remains ambiguous. This CDR3 comprises 14 residues. Germline V gives CDR1 SGHVS, CDR2 FNYEAQ. V was trimmed by 0 bases and J by 4 bases, leaving 10 bases between them. Here the CDR3 reads CASSLADSGYEQYF. The CDR3 coding sequence is TGTGCCAGCAGCTTAGCGGATTCCGGGTACGAGCAGTACTTC.

The chain recombines TRBV28 with TRBJ1-2, with D maybe TRBD1 (5 bases). The CDR3 spans 16 residues. The V end was cut by 5 bases, the J end by 1 base, with 17 bases between. From germline, CDR1 is MDHEN and CDR2 SYDVKM. CDR3 coding DNA: TGTGCCAGCAGTACACCGGGGGGAGGGATTAACTATGGCTACACCTTC. Translation: CASSTPGGGINYGYTF.

This rearrangement joins TRBV7-9 to TRBJ2-3, with D tentatively TRBD2 (6 bases). The germline V gene encodes CDR1 SEHNR and CDR2 FQNEAQ (reference sequence). The CDR3 covers 16 residues. Trimming cost V 5 bases and J 1 base, with 16 bases left between them. CDR3 amino acids: CASSPAEGPGTDTQYF. In DNA, the CDR3 is TGTGCCAGCAGCCCCGCGGAGGGCCCAGGCACAGATACGCAGTATTTT.

This chain uses TRBV20-1 with TRBJ1-2; tentative D call: TRBD1 (6 bases). The germline V and J ends were trimmed by 5 bases and 10 bases, with 11 bases remaining between them. The CDR3 covers 10 residues. Germline CDR1 is DFQATT and CDR2 is SNEGSKA (reference sequence). The CDR3 DNA follows: TGCAGTGCTTTACAGGGCTTCTACACCTTC. Translated: CSALQGFYTF.